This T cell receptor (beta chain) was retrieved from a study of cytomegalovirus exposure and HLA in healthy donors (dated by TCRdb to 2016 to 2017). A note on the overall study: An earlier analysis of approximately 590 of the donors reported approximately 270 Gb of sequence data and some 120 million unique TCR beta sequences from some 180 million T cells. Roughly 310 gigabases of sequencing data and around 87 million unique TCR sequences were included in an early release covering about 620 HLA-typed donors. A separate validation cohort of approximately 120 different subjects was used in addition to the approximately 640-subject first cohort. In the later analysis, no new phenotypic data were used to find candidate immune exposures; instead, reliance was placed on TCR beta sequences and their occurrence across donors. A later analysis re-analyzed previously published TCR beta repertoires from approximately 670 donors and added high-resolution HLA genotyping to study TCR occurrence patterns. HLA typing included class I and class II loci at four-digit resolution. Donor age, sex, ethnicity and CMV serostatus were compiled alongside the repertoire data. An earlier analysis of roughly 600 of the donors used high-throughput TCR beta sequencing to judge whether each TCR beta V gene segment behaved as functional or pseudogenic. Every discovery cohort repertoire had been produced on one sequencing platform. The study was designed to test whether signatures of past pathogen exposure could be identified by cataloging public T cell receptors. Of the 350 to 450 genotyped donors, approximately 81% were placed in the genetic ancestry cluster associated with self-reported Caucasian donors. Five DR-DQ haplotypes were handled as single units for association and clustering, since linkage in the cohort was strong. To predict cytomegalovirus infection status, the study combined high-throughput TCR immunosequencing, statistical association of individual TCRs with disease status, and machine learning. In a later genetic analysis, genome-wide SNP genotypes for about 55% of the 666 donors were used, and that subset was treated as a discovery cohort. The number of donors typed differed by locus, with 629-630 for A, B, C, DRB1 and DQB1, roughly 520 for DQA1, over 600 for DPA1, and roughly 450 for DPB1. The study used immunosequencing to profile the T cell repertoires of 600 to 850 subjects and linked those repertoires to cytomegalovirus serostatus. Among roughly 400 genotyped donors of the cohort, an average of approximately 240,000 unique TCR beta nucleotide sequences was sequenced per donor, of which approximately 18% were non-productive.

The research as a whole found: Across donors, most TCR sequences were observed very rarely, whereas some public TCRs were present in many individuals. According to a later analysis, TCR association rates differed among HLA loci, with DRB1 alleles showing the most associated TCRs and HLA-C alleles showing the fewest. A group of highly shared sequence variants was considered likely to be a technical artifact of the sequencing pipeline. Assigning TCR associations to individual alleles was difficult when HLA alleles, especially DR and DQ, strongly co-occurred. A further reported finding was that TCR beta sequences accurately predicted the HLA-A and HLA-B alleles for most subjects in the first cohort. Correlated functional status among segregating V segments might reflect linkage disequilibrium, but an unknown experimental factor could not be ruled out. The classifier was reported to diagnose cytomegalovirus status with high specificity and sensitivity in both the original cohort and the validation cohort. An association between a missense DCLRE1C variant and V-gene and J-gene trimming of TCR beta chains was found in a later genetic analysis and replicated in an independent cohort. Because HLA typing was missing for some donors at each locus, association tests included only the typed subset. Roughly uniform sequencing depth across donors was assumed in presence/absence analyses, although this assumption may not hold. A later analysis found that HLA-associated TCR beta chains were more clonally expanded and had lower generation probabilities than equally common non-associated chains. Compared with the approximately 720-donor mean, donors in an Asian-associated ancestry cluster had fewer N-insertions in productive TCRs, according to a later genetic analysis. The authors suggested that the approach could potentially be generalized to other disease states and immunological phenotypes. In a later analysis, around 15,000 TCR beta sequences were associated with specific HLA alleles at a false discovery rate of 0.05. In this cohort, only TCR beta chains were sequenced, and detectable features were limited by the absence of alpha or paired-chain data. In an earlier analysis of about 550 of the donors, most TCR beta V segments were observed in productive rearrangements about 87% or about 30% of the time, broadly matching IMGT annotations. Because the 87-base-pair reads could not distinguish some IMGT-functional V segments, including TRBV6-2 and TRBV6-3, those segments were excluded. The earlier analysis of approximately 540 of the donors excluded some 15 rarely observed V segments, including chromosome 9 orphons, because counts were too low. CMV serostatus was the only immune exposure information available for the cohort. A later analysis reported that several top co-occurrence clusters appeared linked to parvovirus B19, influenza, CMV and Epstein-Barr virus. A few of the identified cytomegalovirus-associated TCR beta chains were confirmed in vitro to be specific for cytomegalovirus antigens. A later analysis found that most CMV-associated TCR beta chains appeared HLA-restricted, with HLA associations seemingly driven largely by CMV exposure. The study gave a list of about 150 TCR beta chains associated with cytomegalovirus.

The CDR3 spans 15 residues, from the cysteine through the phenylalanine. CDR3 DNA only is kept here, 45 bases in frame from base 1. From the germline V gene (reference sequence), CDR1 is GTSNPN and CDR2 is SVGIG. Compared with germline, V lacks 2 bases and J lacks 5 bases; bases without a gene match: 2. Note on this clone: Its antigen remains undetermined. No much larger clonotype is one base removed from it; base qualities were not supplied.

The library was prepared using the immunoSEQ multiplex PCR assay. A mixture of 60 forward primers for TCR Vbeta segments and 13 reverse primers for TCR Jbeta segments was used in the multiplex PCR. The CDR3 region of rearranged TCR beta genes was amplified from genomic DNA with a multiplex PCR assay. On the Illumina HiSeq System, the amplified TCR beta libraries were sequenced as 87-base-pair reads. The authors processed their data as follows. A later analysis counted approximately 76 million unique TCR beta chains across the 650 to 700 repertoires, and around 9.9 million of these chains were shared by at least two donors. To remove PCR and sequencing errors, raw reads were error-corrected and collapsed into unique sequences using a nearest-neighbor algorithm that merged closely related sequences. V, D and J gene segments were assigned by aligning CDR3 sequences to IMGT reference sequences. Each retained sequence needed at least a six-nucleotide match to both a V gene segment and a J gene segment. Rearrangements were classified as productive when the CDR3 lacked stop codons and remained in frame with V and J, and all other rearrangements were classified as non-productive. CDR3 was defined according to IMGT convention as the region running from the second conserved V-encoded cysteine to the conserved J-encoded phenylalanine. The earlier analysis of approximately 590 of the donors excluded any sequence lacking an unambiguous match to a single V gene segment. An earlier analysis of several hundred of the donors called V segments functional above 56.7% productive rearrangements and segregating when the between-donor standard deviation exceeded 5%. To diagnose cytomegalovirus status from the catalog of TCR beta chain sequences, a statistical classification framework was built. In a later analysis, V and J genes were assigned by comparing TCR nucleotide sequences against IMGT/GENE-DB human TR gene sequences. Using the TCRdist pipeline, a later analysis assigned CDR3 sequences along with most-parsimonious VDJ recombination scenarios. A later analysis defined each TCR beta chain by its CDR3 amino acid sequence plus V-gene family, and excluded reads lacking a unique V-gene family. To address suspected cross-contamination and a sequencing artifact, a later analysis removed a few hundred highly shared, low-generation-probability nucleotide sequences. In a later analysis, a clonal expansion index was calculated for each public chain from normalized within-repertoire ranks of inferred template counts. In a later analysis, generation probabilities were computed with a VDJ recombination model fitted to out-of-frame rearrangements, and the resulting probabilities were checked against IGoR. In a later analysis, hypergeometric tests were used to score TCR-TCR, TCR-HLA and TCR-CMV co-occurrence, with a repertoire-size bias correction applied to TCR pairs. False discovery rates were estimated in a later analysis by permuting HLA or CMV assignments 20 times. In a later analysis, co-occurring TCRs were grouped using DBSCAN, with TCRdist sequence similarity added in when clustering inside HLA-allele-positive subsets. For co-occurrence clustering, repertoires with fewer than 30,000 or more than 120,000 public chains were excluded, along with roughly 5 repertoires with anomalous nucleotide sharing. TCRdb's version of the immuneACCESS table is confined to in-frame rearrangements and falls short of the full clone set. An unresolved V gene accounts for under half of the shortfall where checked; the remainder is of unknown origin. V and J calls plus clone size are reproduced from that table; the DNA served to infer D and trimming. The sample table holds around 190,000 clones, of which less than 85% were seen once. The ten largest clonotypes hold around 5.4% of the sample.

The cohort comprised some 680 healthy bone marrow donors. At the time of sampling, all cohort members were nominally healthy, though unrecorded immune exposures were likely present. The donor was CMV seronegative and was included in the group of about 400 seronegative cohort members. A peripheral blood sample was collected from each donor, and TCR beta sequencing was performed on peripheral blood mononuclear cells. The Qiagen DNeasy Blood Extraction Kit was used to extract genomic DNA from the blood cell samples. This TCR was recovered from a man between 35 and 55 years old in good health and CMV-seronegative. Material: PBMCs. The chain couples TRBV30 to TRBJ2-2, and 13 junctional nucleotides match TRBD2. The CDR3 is CAWSRLAGGTGELFF. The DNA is TGTGCCTGGAGTAGACTAGCGGGAGGAACCGGGGAGCTGTTTTTT.